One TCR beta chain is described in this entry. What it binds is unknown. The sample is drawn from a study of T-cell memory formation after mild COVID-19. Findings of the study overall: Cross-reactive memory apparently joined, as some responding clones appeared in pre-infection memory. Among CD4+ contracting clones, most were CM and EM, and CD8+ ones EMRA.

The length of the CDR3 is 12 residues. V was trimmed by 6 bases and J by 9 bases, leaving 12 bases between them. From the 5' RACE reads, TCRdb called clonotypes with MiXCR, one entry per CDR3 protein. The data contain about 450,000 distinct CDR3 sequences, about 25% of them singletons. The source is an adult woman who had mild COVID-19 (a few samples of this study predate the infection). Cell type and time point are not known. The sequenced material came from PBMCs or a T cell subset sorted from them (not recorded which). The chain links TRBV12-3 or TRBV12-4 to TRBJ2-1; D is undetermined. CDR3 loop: CASRRGRGEQFF. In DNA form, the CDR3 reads TGTGCCAGCAGGAGAGGACGAGGTGAGCAGTTCTTC.